The next 24 T cell receptor beta chains were all read from a single sample in a study of T-cell memory formation after mild COVID-19. TCRdb recomputed calls from the 5' RACE reads with MiXCR, one row per CDR3 protein. The sample includes hundreds of thousands of distinct CDR3 sequences, nearly 25% seen only once; the top ten take roughly an eighth. The sequenced material came from PBMCs or a T cell subset sorted from them (not recorded which). The receptors derive from an adult woman who had mild COVID-19 (a few samples of this study predate the infection). Cell type and time point are not known.

The V gene is TRBV6-5, the J gene TRBJ1-6; D possibly corresponds to TRBD1 (6 bases). The CDR3 covers 16 residues. V was clipped by 0 bases and J by 8 bases, with 14 bases between them. Germline CDR1 reads MNHEY; CDR2 reads SVGAGI. CDR3: CASSYSPYRDDSPLHF. In DNA form, the CDR3 reads TGTGCCAGCAGTTACTCACCATACAGGGACGATTCACCCCTCCACTTT.

The V call is TRBV6-6, the J call TRBJ2-1; 9 bases map to TRBD2. The CDR3 covers 17 residues. Trimming took 5 bases from V and 8 from J; bases not matched to a gene: 16. Germline CDR1 reads MNHNY; CDR2 reads SVGAGI (reference sequence). CDR3 nucleotide sequence: TGTGCCAGCAGTCTGCTAGTACCTAGCGGGGCTAAGGATGAGCAGTTCTTC. It is translated as CASSLLVPSGAKDEQFF.

This clonotype was detected a few times. The chain carries TRBV7-2 and TRBJ2-2, with D tentatively TRBD1 or TRBD2 (6 bases each). V was shortened by 6 bases and J by 6 bases, with 17 bases between the two germline ends. From germline, CDR1 is SGHTA and CDR2 FQGNSA. The CDR3 is 15 residues long. The CDR3 DNA reads TGTGCCAGCAGTTCGGAGGGGGGAGTGGCCGGGGAGCTGTTTTTT. As protein: CASSSEGGVAGELFF.

Concerning this clonotype: A much larger clone is a single base away; this may be a read error. J is TRBJ1-1 and V is TRBV5-1, with D maybe TRBD1 (5 bases). The CDR3 totals 12 residues. V was trimmed by 3 bases and J by 5 bases, leaving 8 bases between them. The germline CDR1 and CDR2 sequences are SGHRS and YFSETQ. The DNA of the CDR3 is TGCGCCAGCAGCTGGGAGGGGACTGAAGCTTTCTTT. Protein sequence: CASSWEGTEAFF.

V and J are TRBV18 and TRBJ2-3; D uncertain. This CDR3 comprises 18 residues. Germline V gives CDR1 KGHSH, CDR2 LQKENI. V was cut by 1 base and J by 4 bases, with 21 bases left in between. The CDR3 nucleotides read TGTGCCAGCTCACCACGGCAGGAGTTAGGACCACGGCCAGATACGCAGTATTTT. Translating gives CASSPRQELGPRPDTQYF.

Ten or more counts support this clonotype. This chain uses TRBV12-3 or TRBV12-4 with TRBJ2-7, with 7 bases that match TRBD2. The CDR3 contains 16 residues. With V trimmed by 2 bases and J by 6 bases, 13 bases remained unmatched. The CDR3 DNA reads as TGTGCCAGCAGTTTACACTCAGCGGGGCAACGCGCCGAGCAGTACTTC. Translated: CASSLHSAGQRAEQYF.

This clonotype was detected a few times. The V gene is TRBV6-4, the J gene TRBJ2-6; no firm D call. The CDR3 loop spans 17 amino acids. The germline V gene encodes CDR1 MRHNA and CDR2 SNTAGT. V dropped 2 bases and J dropped 0 bases, with 11 bases sitting between them. The CDR3 protein is CASSDGAGVSGANVLTF. The CDR3 DNA reads TGTGCCAGCAGTGACGGCGCTGGGGTCTCTGGGGCCAACGTCCTGACTTTC.

This clonotype has just a few counts. This CDR3 reads CASSSPEGIQREKLFF. CDR3 nucleotide sequence: TGCGCCAGCAGCAGCCCAGAGGGGATACAGCGTGAAAAACTGTTTTTT. This chain links TRBV5-1 with TRBJ1-4, with D possibly being TRBD1 (5 bases). The germline V gene has CDR1 SGHRS and CDR2 YFSETQ. This CDR3 has 16 amino acids. The V end was cut by 4 bases, the J end by 7 bases, with 20 bases between.

The rearrangement joins TRBV7-9 to TRBJ1-2; TRBD1 might be the D (6 bases). CDR1 is SEHNR, CDR2 FQNEAQ, per germline (reference sequence). Trimming stripped 0 bases from V and 8 bases from J, with 13 bases between. The CDR3 extends over 14 amino acids. CDR3 in DNA: TGTGCCAGCAGCTTAGCGCCAGGGGTCGAGGGCTACACCTTC. It codes for CASSLAPGVEGYTF.

This sequence joins TRBV7-8 and TRBJ2-2; no reliable D call. The germline gives CDR1 SGHVS, CDR2 FQNEAQ. Trimming took off 5 bases at V and 1 base at J, with 11 bases between the two ends. The CDR3 covers 15 residues. The chain's CDR3 is CASSNHGWNTGELFF. The CDR3 DNA follows: TGTGCCAGCAGCAATCACGGGTGGAACACCGGGGAGCTGTTTTTT.

This clonotype was seen only a few times. V and J are TRBV4-2 and TRBJ2-2; no clear D gene. The CDR3 consists of 14 residues. With 3 bases removed from V and 2 bases from J, the gap between germline ends came to 7 bases. Germline values: CDR1 LGHNA, CDR2 YNFKEQ. CDR3 protein: CASSQDRNTGELFF. The CDR3 DNA follows: TGTGCCAGCAGCCAGGACCGCAACACCGGGGAGCTGTTTTTT.

This rearrangement joins TRBV7-9 to TRBJ2-2, with TRBD2 matching over 8 bases. Per germline, CDR1 SEHNR and CDR2 FQNEAQ (reference sequence). This CDR3 has 15 amino acids. V lost 5 bases, J lost 7 bases, and 9 bases stayed unmatched. CDR3: CASSPAVAGYGELFF. The CDR3 nucleotides are TGTGCCAGCAGCCCCGCGGTAGCGGGGTACGGGGAGCTGTTTTTT.

This chain joins TRBV12-3 or TRBV12-4 and TRBJ1-5; 10 bases are a match to TRBD1. Trimming removed 4 bases from V and 2 bases from J; junction bases left unmatched: 5. This CDR3 contains 16 residues. The CDR3 bases are TGTGCCAGCAGTTGGGGACAGGGGATAGGCAATCAGCCCCAGCATTTT. It yields the protein CASSWGQGIGNQPQHF.

This clonotype was detected only a few times. This rearrangement joins TRBV20-1 to TRBJ2-2, with D possibly matching TRBD1 (6 bases). The V gene lost 5 bases and the J gene lost 1 base, with 11 bases spanning the gap. The CDR3 totals 14 residues. Germline lookup yields CDR1 DFQATT and CDR2 SNEGSKA (reference sequence). CDR3 protein: CSASGTWNTGELFF. CDR3 DNA sequence: TGCAGTGCTTCGGGGACATGGAACACCGGGGAGCTGTTTTTT.

The table lists this clonotype with a few counts. The genes are TRBV12-3 or TRBV12-4 and TRBJ2-2; D unclear. The CDR3 is 11 amino acids. Trimming left V 10 bases short and J 1 base short, with 4 bases between. The CDR3 DNA reads as TGTGCCACCCAGAACACCGGGGAGCTGTTTTTT. Protein product: CATQNTGELFF.

This clonotype has just a few counts. This chain connects TRBV7-9 to TRBJ2-1; 9 bases agree with TRBD1. This CDR3 contains 15 residues. The V gene end was trimmed by 4 bases and the J gene end by 6 bases; junction bases not matched to a gene: 7. CDR1 and CDR2 (germline): SEHNR, FQNEAQ (reference sequence). The CDR3 reads CASSSGTGSGNEQFF. The DNA for the CDR3 is TGTGCCAGCAGCTCCGGGACAGGGTCGGGCAATGAGCAGTTCTTC.

The chain couples TRBV20-1 to TRBJ1-3; D is undetermined. The V gene's germline CDR1 is DFQATT and CDR2 SNEGSKA (reference sequence). This CDR3 has 15 residues. The V end lost 0 bases, the J end lost 0 bases, and 9 bases lay between the germline ends. The CDR3 bases are TGCAGTGCTAGAGATCCCGGGATCTCTGGAAACACCATATATTTT. Its protein product is CSARDPGISGNTIYF.

The rearrangement links TRBV25-1 to TRBJ2-7, with TRBD2 matching 12 bases. V lost 5 bases to trimming and J lost 2 bases; unmatched junction nucleotides: 7. CDR3 length: 16 amino acids. The germline V gene encodes CDR1 MGHDK and CDR2 SYGVNS. CDR3 bases: TGTGCCAGCAGTCGGCTGACTAGCGGGGGTCCCTACGAGCAGTACTTC. Protein product: CASSRLTSGGPYEQYF.

Only a few counts were recorded for this clonotype. The rearrangement links TRBV19 to TRBJ1-1, with 7 bases aligning to TRBD1. CDR1 and CDR2 (germline): LNHDA, SQIVND (reference sequence). The V and J ends lost 10 bases and 4 bases, in that order; junction bases with no gene match: 9. This CDR3 contains 13 residues. CDR3 residues: CATCGTARTEAFF. The CDR3 DNA reads TGTGCCACCTGTGGGACAGCCCGCACTGAAGCTTTCTTT. Combining the CDR3 with reference TRBV19 and TRBJ1-1 gives the whole variable domain DGGITQSPKYLFRKEGQNVTLSCEQNLNHDAMYWYRQDPGQGLRLIYYSQIVNDFQKGDIAEGYSVSREKKESFPLTVTSAQKNPTAFYLCATCGTARTEAFFGQGTRLTVV.

DNA for the CDR3: TGTGCCAGCACTACGACGCGGCAAGGAAACACCATATATTTT. As protein: CASTTTRQGNTIYF. The gene calls are TRBV6-5 and TRBJ1-3; D is unclear. The CDR3 runs to 14 residues. Trimming took off 7 bases at V and 4 bases at J, with 14 bases between the two ends. Germline V gene sequence: CDR1 MNHEY, CDR2 SVGAGI.

The chain employs TRBV19 and TRBJ2-2, with no clear D. CDR1 is LNHDA, CDR2 SQIVND, per germline (reference sequence). This CDR3 region has 12 residues. The V end lost 7 bases, the J end lost 6 bases, and 9 bases lay between the germline ends. The CDR3 nucleotides are TGTGCCAGTAATCCATTCGCCGGGGAGCTGTTTTTT. It encodes CASNPFAGELFF.

The rearrangement uses TRBV5-6 and TRBJ1-1; 7 nucleotides match TRBD1. After removal of 0 bases from V and 7 bases from J, the junction contained 6 bases not matched to a gene. This CDR3 spans 14 amino acids. The germline gives CDR1 SGHDT, CDR2 YYEEEE. This chain's CDR3 is CASSLARGSGEAFF. The DNA of the CDR3 is TGTGCCAGCAGCTTGGCCAGGGGGTCAGGTGAAGCTTTCTTT.

J is TRBJ2-7 and V is TRBV4-3; D gene ambiguous. V was cut by 0 bases and J by 2 bases, with 11 bases left in between. Germline lookup yields CDR1 LGHNA and CDR2 YSLEER. The CDR3 has 15 residues. CDR3 DNA: TGCGCCAGCAGCCAAGATCAGTACAGAGCCTACGAGCAGTACTTC. Its translation is CASSQDQYRAYEQYF.

The table lists this clonotype with a few counts. The chain is built from TRBV7-3 and TRBJ2-3; 10 positions match TRBD2. From germline, CDR1 is SGHTA and CDR2 FQGTGA. V shed 4 bases and J 0 bases; nucleotides not matched to a gene: 4. This CDR3 is 16 amino acids long. The CDR3 region is CASSSGTSESTDTQYF. CDR3 bases: TGTGCCAGCAGCTCAGGGACTAGCGAAAGCACAGATACGCAGTATTTT.